Each of the 6 T cell receptor beta chains below was sequenced from the same sample in a study of vaccination and CD4 T cells after COVID-19. The Oncomine TCR Beta short-read assay was applied to DNA of cultured CD4+ T cells. TCRdb ran MiXCR on the PCR reads and lists one entry per CDR3 protein. The sample has approximately 15,000 distinct CDR3 sequences; approximately 49% are singletons. The antigens for these receptors are not known. The sample's treatment: roughly 11-day PBMC culture with coronavirus spike peptide pools or control peptides (ViraFEST assay). Sequenced here: CD4+ T cells from blood, cultured in vitro, sampled before SARS-CoV-2 vaccination. The origin of the receptors is a human donor who had recovered from COVID-19.

This clonotype was seen a handful of times. CDR3 nucleotides: TGTGCCACCAACGGACAGGGGGACTCCTACGAGCAGTACTTC. This sequence encodes CATNGQGDSYEQYF. The V gene is TRBV10-3, the J gene TRBJ2-7, with TRBD1 identical over 10 bases. Germline V gives CDR1 ENHRY, CDR2 SYGVKD. V lost 10 bases to trimming and J lost 0 bases; unmatched junction nucleotides: 6. CDR3 length: 14 amino acids.

The V call is TRBV20-1, the J call TRBJ2-2; D unresolved. From germline, CDR1 is DFQATT and CDR2 SNEGSKA (reference sequence). Between the trimmed V and J ends, which lost 0 bases and 4 bases, there was a span of 3 bases. The CDR3 totals 12 residues. CDR3 DNA sequence: TGCAGTGCTAGAGAAGGCACCGGGGAGCTGTTTTTT. Its protein is CSAREGTGELFF.

This clonotype has only a few counts. The J gene is TRBJ2-3, the V gene TRBV6-1; 9 bases match TRBD1. This CDR3 is 15 amino acids long. J gave up 4 bases and V 6 bases, and 8 bases lay outside the gene matches. Germline V gene sequence: CDR1 MNHNS, CDR2 SASEGT. CDR3 in amino acids: CASRPTDRGADTQYF. DNA of the CDR3: TGTGCCAGCAGACCAACCGACAGGGGGGCAGATACGCAGTATTTT.

This clonotype was seen a few times. The rearrangement joins TRBV7-8 to TRBJ2-5; D is ambiguous. Germline assignment: CDR1 SGHVS and CDR2 FQNEAQ. The CDR3 is made up of 11 amino acids. V lost 5 bases, J lost 5 bases, and 6 bases lay in between. The CDR3 bases are TGTGCCAGCAGCATCTGGGAGACCCAGTACTTC. This gives the protein CASSIWETQYF.

CDR3 residues: CASSPRTVNTEAFF. In nucleotides, the CDR3 is TGTGCCAGCAGTCCTAGGACAGTGAACACTGAAGCTTTCTTT. The chain links TRBV27 to TRBJ1-1; weak D call: TRBD1 (6 bases). The CDR3 extends over 14 amino acids. Germline CDR1 reads MNHEY; CDR2 reads SMNVEV (reference sequence). V shed 5 bases and J shed 0 bases, with 10 bases lying between them.

The chain joins TRBV20-1 to TRBJ2-1, with D possibly called TRBD1 or TRBD2 (5 bases each). From germline, CDR1 is DFQATT and CDR2 SNEGSKA (reference sequence). Trimming removed 5 bases at V and 5 bases at J, with 19 bases between. CDR3 length equals 15 residues. CDR3 nucleotide sequence: TGCAGTGCTTACTCGACGGGGCCCGGGGACAATGAGCAGTTCTTC. It yields the protein CSAYSTGPGDNEQFF.